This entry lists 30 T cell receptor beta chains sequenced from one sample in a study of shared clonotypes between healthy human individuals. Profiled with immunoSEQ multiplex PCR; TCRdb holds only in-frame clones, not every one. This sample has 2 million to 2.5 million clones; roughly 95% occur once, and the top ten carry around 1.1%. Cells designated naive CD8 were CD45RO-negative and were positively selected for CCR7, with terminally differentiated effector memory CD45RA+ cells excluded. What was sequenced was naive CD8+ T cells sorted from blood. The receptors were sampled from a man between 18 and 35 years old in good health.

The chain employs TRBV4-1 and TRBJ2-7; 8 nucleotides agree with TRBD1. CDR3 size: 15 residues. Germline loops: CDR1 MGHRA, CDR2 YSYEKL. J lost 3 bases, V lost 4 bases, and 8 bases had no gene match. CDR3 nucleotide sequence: TGCGCCAGCAGCCTCCGACAGGGGAGCATCTACGAGCAGTACTTC. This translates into CASSLRQGSIYEQYF.

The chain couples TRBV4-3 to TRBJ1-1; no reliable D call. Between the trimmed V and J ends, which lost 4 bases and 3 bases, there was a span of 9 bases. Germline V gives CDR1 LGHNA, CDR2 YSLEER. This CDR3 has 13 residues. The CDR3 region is CASSLQRYTEAFF. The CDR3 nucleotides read TGCGCCAGCAGCCTTCAGCGTTACACTGAAGCTTTCTTT.

The CDR3 region is CAWRGLAGGPDTQYF. The DNA for the CDR3 is TGTGCCTGGAGGGGATTAGCGGGAGGGCCGGATACGCAGTATTTT. The genes are TRBV30 and TRBJ2-3; TRBD2 aligns across 11 bases. The germline gives CDR1 GTSNPN, CDR2 SVGIG (reference sequence). Losses at the gene ends were 3 bases for V and 6 bases for J; bases not matched to a gene: 8. The CDR3 has 15 residues.

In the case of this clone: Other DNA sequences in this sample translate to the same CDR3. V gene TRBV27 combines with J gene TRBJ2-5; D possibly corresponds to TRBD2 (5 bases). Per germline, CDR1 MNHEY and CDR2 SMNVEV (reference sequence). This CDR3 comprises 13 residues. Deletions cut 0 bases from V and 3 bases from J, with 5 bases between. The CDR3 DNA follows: TGTGCCAGCAGTTTATCCGGGGAAGAGACCCAGTACTTC. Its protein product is CASSLSGEETQYF.

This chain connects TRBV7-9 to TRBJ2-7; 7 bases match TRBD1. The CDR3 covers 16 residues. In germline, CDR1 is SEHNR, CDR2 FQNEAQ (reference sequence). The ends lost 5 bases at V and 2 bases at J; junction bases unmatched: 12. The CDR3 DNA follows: TGTGCCAGCAGCCCACCCTCCGGGACAGCCACCTACGAGCAGTACTTC. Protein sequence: CASSPPSGTATYEQYF.

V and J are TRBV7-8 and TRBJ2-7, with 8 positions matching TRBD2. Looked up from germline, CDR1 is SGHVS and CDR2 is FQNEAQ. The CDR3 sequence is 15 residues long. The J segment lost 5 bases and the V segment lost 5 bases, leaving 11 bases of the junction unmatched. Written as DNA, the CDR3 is TGTGCCAGCAGCCTTTCCGGAGCGGGAGCCCACGAGCAGTACTTC. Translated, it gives CASSLSGAGAHEQYF.

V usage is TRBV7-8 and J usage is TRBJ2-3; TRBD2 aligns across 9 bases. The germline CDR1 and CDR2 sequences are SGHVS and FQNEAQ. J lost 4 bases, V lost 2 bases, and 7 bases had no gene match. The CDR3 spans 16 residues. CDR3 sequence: CASSLYGAGGSDTQYF. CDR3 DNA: TGTGCCAGCAGCTTATATGGAGCGGGGGGTTCAGATACGCAGTATTTT.

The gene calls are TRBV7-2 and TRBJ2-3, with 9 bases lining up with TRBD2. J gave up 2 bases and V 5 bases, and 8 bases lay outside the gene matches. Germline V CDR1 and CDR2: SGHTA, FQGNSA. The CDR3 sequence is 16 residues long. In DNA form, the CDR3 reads TGTGCCAGCAGCCAAAACGGCGGGGGGGACACAGATACGCAGTATTTT. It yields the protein CASSQNGGGDTDTQYF.

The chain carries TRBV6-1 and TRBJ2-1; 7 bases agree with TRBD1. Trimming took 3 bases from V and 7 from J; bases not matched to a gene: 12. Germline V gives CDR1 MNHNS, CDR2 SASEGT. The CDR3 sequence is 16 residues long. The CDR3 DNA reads TGTGCCAGCAGTGAGTCGTGGACAGGAAACGGGAATGAGCAGTTCTTC. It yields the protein CASSESWTGNGNEQFF.

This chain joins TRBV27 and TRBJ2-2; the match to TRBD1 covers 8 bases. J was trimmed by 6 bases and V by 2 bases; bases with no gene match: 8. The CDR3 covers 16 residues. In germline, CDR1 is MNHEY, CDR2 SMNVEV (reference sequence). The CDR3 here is CASSLIGGQGAGELFF. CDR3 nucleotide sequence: TGTGCCAGCAGTTTAATTGGAGGACAGGGTGCCGGGGAGCTGTTTTTT.

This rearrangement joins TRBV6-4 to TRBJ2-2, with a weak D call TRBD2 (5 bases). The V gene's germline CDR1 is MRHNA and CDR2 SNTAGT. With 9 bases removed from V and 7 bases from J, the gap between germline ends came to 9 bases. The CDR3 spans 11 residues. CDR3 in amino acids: CARDEGGELFF. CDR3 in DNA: TGTGCCAGGGATGAGGGCGGGGAGCTGTTTTTT.

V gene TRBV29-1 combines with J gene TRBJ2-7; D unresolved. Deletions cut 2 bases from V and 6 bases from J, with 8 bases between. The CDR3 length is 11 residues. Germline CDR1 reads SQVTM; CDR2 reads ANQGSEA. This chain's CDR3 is CSVEQVTEQYF. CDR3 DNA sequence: TGCAGCGTTGAACAGGTTACCGAGCAGTACTTC.

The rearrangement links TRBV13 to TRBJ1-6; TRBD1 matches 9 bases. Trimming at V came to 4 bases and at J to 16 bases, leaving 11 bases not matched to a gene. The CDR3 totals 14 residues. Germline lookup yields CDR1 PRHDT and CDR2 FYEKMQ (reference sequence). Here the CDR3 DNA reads TGTGCCAGCAGCTCCCACCTCGACAGGGGGGATCTCCACTTT. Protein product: CASSSHLDRGDLHF.

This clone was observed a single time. CDR3 sequence reads: CASSAGQIYEQYF. Here the CDR3 DNA reads TGTGCCAGCAGTGCGGGACAGATCTACGAGCAGTACTTC. The V gene is TRBV6-5, the J gene TRBJ2-7; D might be TRBD1 (7 bases). This CDR3 has 13 residues. V lost 5 bases to trimming and J lost 3 bases, with 11 bases between them. CDR1 and CDR2 (germline): MNHEY, SVGAGI.

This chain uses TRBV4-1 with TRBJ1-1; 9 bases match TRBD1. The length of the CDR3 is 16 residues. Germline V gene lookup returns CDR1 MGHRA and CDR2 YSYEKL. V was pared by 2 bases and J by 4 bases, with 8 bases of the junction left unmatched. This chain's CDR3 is CASSQSGTGTGTEAFF. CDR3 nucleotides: TGCGCCAGCAGCCAATCCGGGACAGGGACGGGCACTGAAGCTTTCTTT.

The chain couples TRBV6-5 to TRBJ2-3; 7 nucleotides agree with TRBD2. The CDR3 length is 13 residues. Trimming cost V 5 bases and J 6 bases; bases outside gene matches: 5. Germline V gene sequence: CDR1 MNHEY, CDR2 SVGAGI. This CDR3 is CASSLGEGDTQYF. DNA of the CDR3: TGTGCCAGCAGTCTAGGGGAGGGGGATACGCAGTATTTT.

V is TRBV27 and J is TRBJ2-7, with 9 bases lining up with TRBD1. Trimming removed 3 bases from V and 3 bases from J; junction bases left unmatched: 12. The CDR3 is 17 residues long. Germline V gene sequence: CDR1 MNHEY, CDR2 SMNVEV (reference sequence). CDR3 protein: CASSLISPMGQGYEQYF. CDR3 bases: TGTGCCAGCAGTTTGATTTCCCCTATGGGACAGGGCTACGAGCAGTACTTC.

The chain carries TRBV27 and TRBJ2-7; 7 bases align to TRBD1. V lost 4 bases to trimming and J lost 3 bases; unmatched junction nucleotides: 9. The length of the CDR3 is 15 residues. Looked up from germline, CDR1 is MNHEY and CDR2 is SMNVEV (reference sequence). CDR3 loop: CASSWTGQSFYEQYF. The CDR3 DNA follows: TGTGCCAGCAGTTGGACGGGACAGAGTTTCTACGAGCAGTACTTC.

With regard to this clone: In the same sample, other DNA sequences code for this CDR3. The DNA of the CDR3 is TGTGCCAGCAGCCAGTTGGCGGGGGGACAAGAGACCCAGTACTTC. Amino acid sequence: CASSQLAGGQETQYF. The rearrangement uses TRBV6-5 and TRBJ2-5; TRBD2 agrees at 8 bases. The germline CDR1 and CDR2 sequences are MNHEY and SVGAGI. With V trimmed by 6 bases and J by 2 bases, 8 bases remained unmatched. This CDR3 region has 15 residues.

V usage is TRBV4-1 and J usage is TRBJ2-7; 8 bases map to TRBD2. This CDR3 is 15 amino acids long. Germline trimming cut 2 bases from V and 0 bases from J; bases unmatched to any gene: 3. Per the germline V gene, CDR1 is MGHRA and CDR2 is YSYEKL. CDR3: CASSQRAGVSYEQYF. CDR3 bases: TGCGCCAGCAGCCAAAGAGCGGGGGTCTCCTACGAGCAGTACTTC.

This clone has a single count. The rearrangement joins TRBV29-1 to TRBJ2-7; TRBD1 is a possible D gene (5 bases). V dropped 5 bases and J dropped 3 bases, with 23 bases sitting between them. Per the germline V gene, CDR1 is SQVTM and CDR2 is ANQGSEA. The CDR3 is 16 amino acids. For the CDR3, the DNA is TGCAGCGTTATCCTTGCTGAAACAGGTCTATTCTACGAGCAGTACTTC. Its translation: CSVILAETGLFYEQYF.

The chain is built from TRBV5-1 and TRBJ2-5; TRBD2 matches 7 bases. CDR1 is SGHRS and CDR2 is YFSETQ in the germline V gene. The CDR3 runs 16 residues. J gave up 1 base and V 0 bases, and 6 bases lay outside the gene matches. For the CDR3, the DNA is TGCGCCAGCAGCTTGGCGGGGAGGGCACCCCAAGAGACCCAGTACTTC. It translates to CASSLAGRAPQETQYF.

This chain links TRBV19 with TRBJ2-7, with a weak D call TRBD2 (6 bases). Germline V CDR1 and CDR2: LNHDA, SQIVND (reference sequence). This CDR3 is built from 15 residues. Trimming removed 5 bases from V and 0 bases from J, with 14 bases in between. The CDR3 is CASSAAGGSSYEQYF. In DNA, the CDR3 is TGTGCCAGTAGTGCGGCTGGGGGGAGCTCCTACGAGCAGTACTTC.

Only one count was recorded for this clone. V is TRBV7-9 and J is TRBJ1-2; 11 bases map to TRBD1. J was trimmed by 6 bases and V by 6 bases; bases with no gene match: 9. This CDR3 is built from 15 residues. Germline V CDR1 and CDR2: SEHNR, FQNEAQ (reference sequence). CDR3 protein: CASRPPWDRGDGYTF. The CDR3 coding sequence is TGTGCCAGCAGGCCACCCTGGGACAGGGGGGATGGCTACACCTTC.

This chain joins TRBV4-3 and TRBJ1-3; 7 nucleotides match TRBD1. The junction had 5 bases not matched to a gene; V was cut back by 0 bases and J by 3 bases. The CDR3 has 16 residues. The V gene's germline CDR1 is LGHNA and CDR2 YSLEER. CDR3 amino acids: CASSQDRAGGGNTIYF. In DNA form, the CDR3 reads TGCGCCAGCAGCCAAGATAGGGCAGGGGGTGGAAACACCATATATTTT.

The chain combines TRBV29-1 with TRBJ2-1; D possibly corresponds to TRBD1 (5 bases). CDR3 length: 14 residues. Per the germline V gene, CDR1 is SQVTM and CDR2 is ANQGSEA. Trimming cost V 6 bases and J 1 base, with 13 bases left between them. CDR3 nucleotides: TGCAGCGTCCTAGGGGCACCTTCCTACAATGAGCAGTTCTTC. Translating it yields CSVLGAPSYNEQFF.

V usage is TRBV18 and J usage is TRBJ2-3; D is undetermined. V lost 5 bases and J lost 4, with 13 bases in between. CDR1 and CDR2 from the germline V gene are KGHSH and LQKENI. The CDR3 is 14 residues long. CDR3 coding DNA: TGTGCCAGCTCAAGACTCCGGAGCCCAGATACGCAGTATTTT. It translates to CASSRLRSPDTQYF.

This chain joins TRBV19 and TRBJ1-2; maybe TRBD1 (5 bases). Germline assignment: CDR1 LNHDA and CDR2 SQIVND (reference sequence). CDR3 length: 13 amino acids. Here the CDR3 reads CGQPKRVKYGYTF. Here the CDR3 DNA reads TGTGGACAGCCCAAGAGGGTAAAGTATGGCTACACCTTC. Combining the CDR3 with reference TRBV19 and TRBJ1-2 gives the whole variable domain DGGITQSPKYLFRKEGQNVTLSCEQNLNHDAMYWYRQDPGQGLRLIYYSQIVNDFQKGDIAEGYSVSREKKESFPLTVTSAQKNPTAFYLCGQPKRVKYGYTFGSGTRLTVV.

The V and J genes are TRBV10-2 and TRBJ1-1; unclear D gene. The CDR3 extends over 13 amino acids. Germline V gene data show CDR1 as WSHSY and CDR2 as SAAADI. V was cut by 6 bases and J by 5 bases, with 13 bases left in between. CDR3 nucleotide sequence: TGCGCCAGCAGCGACAACAGTGGAACTGAAGCTTTCTTT. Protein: CASSDNSGTEAFF.

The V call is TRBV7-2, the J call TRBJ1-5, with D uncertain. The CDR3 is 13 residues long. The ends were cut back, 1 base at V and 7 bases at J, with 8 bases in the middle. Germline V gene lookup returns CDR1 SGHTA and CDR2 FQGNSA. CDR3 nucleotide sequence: TGTGCCAGCAGCTTAGGGGCTGGGCAGCCCCAGCATTTT. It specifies CASSLGAGQPQHF.